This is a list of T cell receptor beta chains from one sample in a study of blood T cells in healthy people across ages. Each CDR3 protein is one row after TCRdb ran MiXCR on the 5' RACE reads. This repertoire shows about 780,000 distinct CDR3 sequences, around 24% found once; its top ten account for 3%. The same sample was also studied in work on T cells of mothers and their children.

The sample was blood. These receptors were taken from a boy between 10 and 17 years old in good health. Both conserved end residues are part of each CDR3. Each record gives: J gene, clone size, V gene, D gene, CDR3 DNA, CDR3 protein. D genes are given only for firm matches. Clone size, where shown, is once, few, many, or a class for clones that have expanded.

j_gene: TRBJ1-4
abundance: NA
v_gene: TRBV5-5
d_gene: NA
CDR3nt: TGTGCCAGCAGCTCGGACACCCCAACTAATGAAAAACTGTTTTTT
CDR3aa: CASSSDTPTNEKLFF

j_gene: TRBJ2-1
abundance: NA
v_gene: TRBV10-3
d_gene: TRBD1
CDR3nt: TGTGCCATCAGTGCATCGGGACAGGGAAGGCTTAGCTCCTACAATGAGCAGTTCTTC
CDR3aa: CAISASGQGRLSSYNEQFF

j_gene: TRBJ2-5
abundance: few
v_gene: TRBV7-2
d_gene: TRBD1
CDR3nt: TGTGCCAGCAGCTTATCAGAGACAGGGGTAGAGACCCAGTACTTC
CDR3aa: CASSLSETGVETQYF

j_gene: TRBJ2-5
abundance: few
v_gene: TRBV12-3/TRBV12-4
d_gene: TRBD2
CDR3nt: TGTGCCAGCAGTTTGGGAGCGGGGGGGCCCGAGACCCAGTACTTC
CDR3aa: CASSLGAGGPETQYF

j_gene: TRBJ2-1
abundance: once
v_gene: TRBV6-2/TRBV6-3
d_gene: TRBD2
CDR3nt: TGTGCCAGCAGTGACCTAGCGGGATCCTACAATGAGCAGTTCTTC
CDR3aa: CASSDLAGSYNEQFF

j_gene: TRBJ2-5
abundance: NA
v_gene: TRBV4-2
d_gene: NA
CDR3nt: TGTGCCAGCAGCCACGGCGGGCCCGAGACCCAGTACTTC
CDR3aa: CASSHGGPETQYF

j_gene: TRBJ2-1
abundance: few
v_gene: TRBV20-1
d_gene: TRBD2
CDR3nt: TGCAGTGCTAGACAGGCGGGGGGGAACAATGAGCAGTTCTTC
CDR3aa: CSARQAGGNNEQFF

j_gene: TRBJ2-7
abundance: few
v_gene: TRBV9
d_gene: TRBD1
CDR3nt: TGTGCCAGCAGCCCGATGCGACAGGGGACCTACGAGCAGTACTTC
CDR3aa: CASSPMRQGTYEQYF

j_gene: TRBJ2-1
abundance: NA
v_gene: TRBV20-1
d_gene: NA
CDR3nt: TGCAGTGCTGCCCTGGGTGGGGTTAACGAGCAGTTCTTC
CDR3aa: CSAALGGVNEQFF

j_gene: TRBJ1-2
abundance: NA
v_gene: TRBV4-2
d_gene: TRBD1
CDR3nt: TGTGCCAGCAGCGGGACAGGGGCGAACTATGGCTACACCTTC
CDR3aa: CASSGTGANYGYTF

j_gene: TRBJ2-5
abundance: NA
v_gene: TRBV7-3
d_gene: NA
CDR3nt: TGTGCCAGCAGCTCCCGGGGGGCCCTGGAGACCCAGTACTTC
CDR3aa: CASSSRGALETQYF

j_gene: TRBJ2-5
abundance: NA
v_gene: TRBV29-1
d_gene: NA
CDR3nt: TGCAGCGCCGAAGACAGTGGGTCTAGGGAGACCCAGTACTTC
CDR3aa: CSAEDSGSRETQYF

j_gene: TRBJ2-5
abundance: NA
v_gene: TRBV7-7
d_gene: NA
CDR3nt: TGTGCTAGCAGCCCGTACCCCTCACAGGTAGCCGAGCGGTACTTC
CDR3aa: CASSPYPSQVAERYF

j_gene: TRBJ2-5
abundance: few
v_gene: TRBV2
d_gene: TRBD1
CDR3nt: TGTGCCAGCAGTGAAGAGGGGAGACAGGGGGAGACCCAGTACTTC
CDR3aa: CASSEEGRQGETQYF

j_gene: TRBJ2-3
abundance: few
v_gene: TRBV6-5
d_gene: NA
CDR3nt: TGTGCCAGCAGTTTACAGAAATTCACAGATACGCAGTATTTT
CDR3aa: CASSLQKFTDTQYF

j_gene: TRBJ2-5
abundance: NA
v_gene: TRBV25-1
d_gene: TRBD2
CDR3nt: TGTGCCAGCAGTGAAGAGGCTAGCGGGGTTTTGGGTGAGACCCAGTACTTC
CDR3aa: CASSEEASGVLGETQYF

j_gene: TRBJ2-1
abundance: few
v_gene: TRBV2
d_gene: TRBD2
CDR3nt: TGTGCCAGCAGTGAATGGGGACCGCAGGCGGGAGGGACGGGGAATGAGCAGTTCTTC
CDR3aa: CASSEWGPQAGGTGNEQFF

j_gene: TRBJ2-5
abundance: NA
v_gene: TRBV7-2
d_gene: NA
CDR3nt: TGTGCCAGCAGCTCTTATGGCCCCACTCCGCACTTC
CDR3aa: CASSSYGPTPHF

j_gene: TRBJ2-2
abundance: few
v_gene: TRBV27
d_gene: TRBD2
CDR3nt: TGTGCCAGCAGCATTACGCCCCCGGCGGGGGGCAACACCGGGGAGCTGTTTTTT
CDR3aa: CASSITPPAGGNTGELFF

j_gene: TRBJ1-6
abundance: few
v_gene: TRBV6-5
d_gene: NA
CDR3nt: TGTGCCAGCAGCCCCCCGGGGGGGCATTCACCCCTCCACTTT
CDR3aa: CASSPPGGHSPLHF

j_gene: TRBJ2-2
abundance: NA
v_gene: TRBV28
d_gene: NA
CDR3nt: TGTGCCAGCGAGGAACGAACCGGGGAGCTGTTTTTT
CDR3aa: CASEERTGELFF

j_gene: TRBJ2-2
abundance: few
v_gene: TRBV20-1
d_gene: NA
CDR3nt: TGCAGTGCTGTTAACGCAATCGCGAACACCGGGGAGCTGTTTTTT
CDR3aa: CSAVNAIANTGELFF

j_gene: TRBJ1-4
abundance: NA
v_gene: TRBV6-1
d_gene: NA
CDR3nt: TGTGCCAGCAGTGATGACAGGCGGAATGAAAAACTGTTTTTT
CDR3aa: CASSDDRRNEKLFF

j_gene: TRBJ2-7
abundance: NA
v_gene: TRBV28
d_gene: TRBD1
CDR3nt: TGTGCCAGCAGTCCAGGACAGGCATCGGGCGAGCAGTACTTC
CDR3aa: CASSPGQASGEQYF

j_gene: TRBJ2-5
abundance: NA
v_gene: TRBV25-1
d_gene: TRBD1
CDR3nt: TGTGCCAGCAGTGAATCCGGGACAGGGAGGGAGACCCAGTACTTC
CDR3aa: CASSESGTGRETQYF

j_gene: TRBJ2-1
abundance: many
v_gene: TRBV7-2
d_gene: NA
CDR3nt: TGTGCCAGCAGCTTGTTTGGGGGGGCCGTAAACAATGAGCAGTTCTTC
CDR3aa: CASSLFGGAVNNEQFF

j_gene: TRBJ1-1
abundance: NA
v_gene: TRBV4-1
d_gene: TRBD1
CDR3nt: TGCGCCAGCAGCCTGGGGACAGGGGCCACTGAAGCTTTCTTT
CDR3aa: CASSLGTGATEAFF

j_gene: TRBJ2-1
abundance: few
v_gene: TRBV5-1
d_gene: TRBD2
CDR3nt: TGCGCCAGCAGCTTGGTGGCTAGCGGGCGGAATGAGCAGTTCTTC
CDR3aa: CASSLVASGRNEQFF

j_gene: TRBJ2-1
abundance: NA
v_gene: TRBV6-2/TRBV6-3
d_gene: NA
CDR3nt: TGTGCCAGCAGTTACTACCCCGATTATGAGCAGTTCTTC
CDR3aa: CASSYYPDYEQFF

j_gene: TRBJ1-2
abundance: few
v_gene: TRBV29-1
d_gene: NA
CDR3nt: TGCAGCGCTACAAGGGCGGGAGGAGGCTATGGCTACACCTTC
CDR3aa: CSATRAGGGYGYTF

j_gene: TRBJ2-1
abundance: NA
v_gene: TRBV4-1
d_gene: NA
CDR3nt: TGCGCCAGCAGCCACGAGGTGACTGAGCAGTTCTTC
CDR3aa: CASSHEVTEQFF

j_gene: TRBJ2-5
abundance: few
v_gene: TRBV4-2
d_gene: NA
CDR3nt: TGTGCCAGCAGCCCGGGGGACAATCAAGAGACCCAGTACTTC
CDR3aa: CASSPGDNQETQYF

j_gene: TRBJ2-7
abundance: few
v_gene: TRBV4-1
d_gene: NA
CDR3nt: TGCGCCAGCAGCCTAAGAGGGTCGGGGGCCTCCTACGAGCAGTACTTC
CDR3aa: CASSLRGSGASYEQYF

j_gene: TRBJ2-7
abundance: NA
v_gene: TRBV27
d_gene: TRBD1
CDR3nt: TGTGCCAGCAGTAGGCGGACAGGGTCCTACGAGCAGTACTTC
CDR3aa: CASSRRTGSYEQYF